Sequencing of this T cell receptor (beta chain) was carried out in a study of PD-1 blockade in classical Hodgkin lymphoma. The CDR3 is 12 amino acids. Trimming stripped 4 bases from V and 5 bases from J, with 9 bases between. Germline assignment: CDR1 WSHSY and CDR2 SAAADI. Each of the patients experienced relapse following autologous stem cell transplantation, and their brentuximab vedotin exposure differed. Best responses fell into complete response, partial response or progressive disease. Study-level findings and limits: Those starting nivolumab under 1 year post-ASCT were excluded.

Only in-frame clones appear in the TCRdb table, and some are missing; sequencing was by immunoSEQ multiplex PCR. This sample has some 41,000 clones, with approximately 79% found just once. This clone was observed a few times. The antigen is undetermined. This TCR was sampled from a human donor with classical Hodgkin lymphoma. Sample: peripheral blood mononuclear cells (PBMCs), taken before the second cycle of nivolumab. This rearrangement joins TRBV10-2 to TRBJ2-7; a weak D match, TRBD1 (5 bases). The DNA for the CDR3 is TGCGCCAGCAGTGGACAGTGGAACGAGCAGTACTTC. Protein: CASSGQWNEQYF.